The source of this T cell receptor (beta chain) is a study of CD4 T cells in relation to SARS-CoV-2 and coronaviruses. Study context: Shared crossreactive spike epitopes were mapped to their HLA restriction.

The unexposed donors gave CD4+ T cells in 2011-2018, prior to COVID-19. CD4 enrichment then naive enrichment separated naive from memory CD4+ cells. Trimming took off 3 bases at V and 3 bases at J, with 24 bases between the two ends. Looked up from germline, CDR1 is MDHEN and CDR2 is SYDVKM. CDR3 length: 19 residues. TCRdb keeps only in-frame clones here, not all; method: immunoSEQ multiplex PCR. The table has around 65,000 clones, around 87% seen once. The rearrangement uses TRBV28 and TRBJ1-5, with a tentative D call TRBD1 (5 bases). The sequencing sample was made of memory CD4+ T cells from PBMCs. The sequence came from a human donor in good health. The CDR3 spells CASSFWRGRKIGINQPQHF. The CDR3 DNA is TGTGCCAGCAGTTTTTGGAGGGGCCGAAAAATAGGGATCAATCAGCCCCAGCATTTT.